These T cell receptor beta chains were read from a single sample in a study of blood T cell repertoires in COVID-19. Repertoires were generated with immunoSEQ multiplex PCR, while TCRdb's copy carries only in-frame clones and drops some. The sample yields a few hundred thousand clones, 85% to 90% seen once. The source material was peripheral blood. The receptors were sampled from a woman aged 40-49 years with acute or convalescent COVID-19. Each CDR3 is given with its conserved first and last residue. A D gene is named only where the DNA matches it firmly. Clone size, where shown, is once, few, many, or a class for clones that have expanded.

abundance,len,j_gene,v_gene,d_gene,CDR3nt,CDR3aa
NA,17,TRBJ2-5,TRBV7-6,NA,TGTGCCAGCAGCTTGGAGGGTGGGCGGGGCAGCCAAGAGACCCAGTACTTC,CASSLEGGRGSQETQYF
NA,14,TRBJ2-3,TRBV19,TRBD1,TGTGCCAGTAAGCCAGGGGGCAGGACAGATACGCAGTATTTT,CASKPGGRTDTQYF
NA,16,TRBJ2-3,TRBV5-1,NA,TGCGCCAGCAGCTTGGCGGGGGCAGGGGGGACGGATACGCAGTATTTT,CASSLAGAGGTDTQYF
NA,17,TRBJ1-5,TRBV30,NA,TGTGCCTGGAGTTTACCTCGGGGAGGAGATACCAATCAGCCCCAGCATTTT,CAWSLPRGGDTNQPQHF
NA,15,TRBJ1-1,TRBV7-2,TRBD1,TGTGCCAGCAAGGCGACAGGGGGCTGGAACACTGAAGCTTTCTTT,CASKATGGWNTEAFF
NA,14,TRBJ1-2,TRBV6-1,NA,TGTGCCAGCAGTGAAGGTCCGGGGAGGTATGGCTACACCTTC,CASSEGPGRYGYTF
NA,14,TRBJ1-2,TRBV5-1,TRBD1,TGCGCCAGCAGCCCCCGTGACAGGGGGGATGGCTACACCTTC,CASSPRDRGDGYTF
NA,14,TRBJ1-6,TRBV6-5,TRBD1,TGTGCCAGCAGCCGGACAGGGTCTAATTCACCCCTCCACTTT,CASSRTGSNSPLHF
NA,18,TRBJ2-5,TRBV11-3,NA,TGTGCCAGCAGCGAGCGGGGAGTCAGGGGCTCAGGACAAGAGACCCAGTACTTC,CASSERGVRGSGQETQYF
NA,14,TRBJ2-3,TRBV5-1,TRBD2,TGCGCCAGCAACTTAGCGGGGAGCACAGATACGCAGTATTTT,CASNLAGSTDTQYF
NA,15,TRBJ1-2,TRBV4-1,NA,TGCGCCAGCAGCCAAACGACGACTGGATACTATGGCTACACCTTC,CASSQTTTGYYGYTF
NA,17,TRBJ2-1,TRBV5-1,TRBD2,TGCGCCAGCAACCCATCGACTAGCGGACATACCTACAATGAGCAGTTCTTC,CASNPSTSGHTYNEQFF
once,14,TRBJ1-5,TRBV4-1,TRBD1,TGCGCCAGCAGCCGGACAGGGGATAGGCAGCCCCAGCATTTT,CASSRTGDRQPQHF
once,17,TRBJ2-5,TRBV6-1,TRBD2,TGTGCCAGCAGTGAACTGATAGCGGGGGGATCGGGGGAGACCCAGTACTTC,CASSELIAGGSGETQYF
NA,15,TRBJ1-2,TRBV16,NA,TGTGCCAGCAGCCAATCGGTAGAGGGTCCTGATGGCTACACCTTC,CASSQSVEGPDGYTF
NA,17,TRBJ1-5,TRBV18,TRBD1,TGTGCCAGCTCCCGCACCTACCTGGGACAGGGGTCTCAGCCCCAGCATTTT,CASSRTYLGQGSQPQHF
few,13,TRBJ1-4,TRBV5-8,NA,TGTGCCAGCAGACTGTTGGAGGGTGAAAAACTGTTTTTT,CASRLLEGEKLFF
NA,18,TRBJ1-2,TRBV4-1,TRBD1,TGCGCCAGCAGCCAAGGGGGGGGGATTGGACAGGGCGCCTATGGCTACACCTTC,CASSQGGGIGQGAYGYTF
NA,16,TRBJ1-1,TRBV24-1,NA,TGTGCCACCAGATCTTCTCCACCTGGCGGAGACACTGAAGCTTTCTTT,CATRSSPPGGDTEAFF
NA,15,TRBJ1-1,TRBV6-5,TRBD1,TGTGCCAGCAGTTCGATTTATCCGGGACAGGGCGAAGCTTTCTTT,CASSSIYPGQGEAFF
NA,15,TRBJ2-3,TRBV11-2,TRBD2,TGTGCCAGCAGCTTTGGGACTACTAGCACAGATACGCAGTATTTT,CASSFGTTSTDTQYF
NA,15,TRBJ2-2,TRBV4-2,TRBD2,TGTGCCAGCAGCGGGCTAGCGGGGAACACCGGGGAGCTGTTTTTT,CASSGLAGNTGELFF